Reported below is one T cell receptor beta chain. The CDR3 length is 15 residues. Germline V gene lookup returns CDR1 SGDLS and CDR2 YYNGEE. V lost 0 bases and J lost 9; bases outside the gene matches: 9. Clones were read by immunoSEQ multiplex PCR, and TCRdb kept only the in-frame ones, dropping some. This sample carries 80,000 to 95,000 clones, 85% to 90% of them seen once, and the ten largest clones take more than 12%. The entry originates in a study of blood T cell repertoires in COVID-19. As for the study in general: Researchers got acute and convalescent COVID-19 samples from the United States, Italy and Spain.

The sample taken for sequencing was peripheral blood. This receptor was taken from a woman aged 70 to 79 with acute or convalescent COVID-19. This chain joins TRBV9 and TRBJ2-1, with 7 positions matching TRBD2. Here the CDR3 reads CASSVEGTTVGEQFF. In nucleotides, the CDR3 is TGTGCCAGCAGCGTAGAAGGGACTACGGTTGGTGAGCAGTTCTTC.